This T cell receptor beta chain was sequenced for a study of blood T cell repertoires in COVID-19. Study at large: COVID-19 samples, acute and convalescent, were from the United States, Italy and Spain. Sample material is recorded as cDNA or gDNA derived from T cells, B-cell-depleted T cells, or PBMCs.

Patients of the Seattle cohort, enrolled during active infection, were followed longitudinally. CDR1 is MDHEN, CDR2 SYDVKM, per germline. This CDR3 region has 15 residues. V was shortened by 4 bases and J by 3 bases, with 15 bases between the two germline ends. Original analysis: How many nucleated cells were present was estimated from reference gene primer amplification. TCRdb's copy holds only in-frame clones and misses some; the assay was immunoSEQ multiplex PCR. The V and J calls and clone size were taken over from that table, and D and trimming were inferred from the DNA. The table shows around 150,000 clones, with about 80% occurring only once.

The receptor comes from a woman between 35 and 50 years old with COVID-19, enrolled during active disease. Source material: peripheral blood. The chain combines TRBV28 with TRBJ2-5; tentative D call: TRBD1 (6 bases). DNA for the CDR3: TGTGCCAGCAGTTCATACGGGACAACTGAAGAGACCCAGTACTTC. It codes for CASSSYGTTEETQYF. The full variable domain, with the rest looked up from reference TRBV28 and TRBJ2-5, is DVKVTQSSRYLVKRTGEKVFLECVQDMDHENMFWYRQDPGLGLRLIYFSYDVKMKEKGDIPEGYSVSREKKERFSLILESASTNQTSMYLCASSSYGTTEETQYFGPGTRLLVL.